This is a list of T cell receptor beta chains from one sample in a study of control samples from healthy donors and cancer patients. Profiling relied on immunoSEQ multiplex PCR, and the TCRdb table lists in-frame clones only, not all of them. Among some 150,000 clones, around 90% were seen once, and the ten largest hold about 7.1%. The sequencing input was blood. The receptors stem from a man younger than 35 in good health. Both conserved end residues are part of each CDR3. The D gene is left open where the match is weak. Some rows mark clone size as missing; the rest say once, few, many or name a class of expanded clone.

J	V	size	D	DNA	CDR3
TRBJ2-3	TRBV7-2	-	-	TGTGCCAGCAGCTTAGCAGGACACCACACAGATACGCAGTATTTT	CASSLAGHHTDTQYF
TRBJ1-2	TRBV2	-	-	TGTGCCAGCAGTGCAACCGGGACACCTCTCCATGGCTACACCTTC	CASSATGTPLHGYTF
TRBJ1-1	TRBV10-3	-	-	TGTGCCATCAGTGAGTCGATAGAGAACACTGAAGCTTTCTTT	CAISESIENTEAFF
TRBJ2-1	TRBV7-9	-	-	TGTGCCAGCAGCACAACCCAGGGTAACGAGCAGTTCTTC	CASSTTQGNEQFF
TRBJ1-6	TRBV4-1	-	TRBD1	TGCGCCAGCAGCCAAACAACAGGGGTGGCCTATAATTCACCCCTCCACTTT	CASSQTTGVAYNSPLHF
TRBJ1-2	TRBV3-1/TRBV3-2	-	-	TGTGCCAGCAGCCAAGCGCTGGGGAACTATGGCTACACCTTC	CASSQALGNYGYTF
TRBJ2-3	TRBV7-9	-	-	TGTGCCAGCAGCTTAGCGGGGCCCACAGATACGCAGTATTTT	CASSLAGPTDTQYF
TRBJ2-5	TRBV28	-	-	TGTGCCAGCAGCCCCCTCTCAGGCCCTGGAGAGACCCAGTACTTC	CASSPLSGPGETQYF
TRBJ1-2	TRBV4-2	-	-	TGTGCCAGCAGCCAAGAGTTCGGCGCTGGTGGGGAGAGGTTAGGAGGCTACACCTTC	CASSQEFGAGGERLGGYTF
TRBJ1-1	TRBV7-6	-	-	TGTGCCAGCAGCTTAGCGGCAGGGCGCACTGAAGCTTTCTTT	CASSLAAGRTEAFF
TRBJ2-2	TRBV7-9	-	TRBD1	TGTGCCAGCCGCAGACAGGGTCTCGTTACCGGGGAGCTGTTTTTT	CASRRQGLVTGELFF
TRBJ1-3	TRBV7-9	-	-	TGTGCCAGCAGGGTAGGGGCCTCTGGAAACACCATATATTTT	CASRVGASGNTIYF
TRBJ2-7	TRBV19	-	TRBD1	TGTGCCAGTAGCAACAGGGGATTTGAGCAGTACTTC	CASSNRGFEQYF
TRBJ1-6	TRBV28	-	TRBD1	TGTGCCAGCAGTACGGACAGGGGGAGCTCCTATAATTCACCCCTCCACTTT	CASSTDRGSSYNSPLHF
TRBJ1-2	TRBV2	-	-	TGTGCCAGCAGTGTCTTTGTGGATATTGGCTACACCTTC	CASSVFVDIGYTF
TRBJ1-6	TRBV6-2/TRBV6-3	-	-	TGTGCCAGCAGTTACTCGAGGCCGTGGACACCCCTCCACTTT	CASSYSRPWTPLHF
TRBJ2-5	TRBV28	-	-	TGTGCCAGCAGTTTCCACGGGGAGACCCAAGAGACCCAGTACTTC	CASSFHGETQETQYF
TRBJ1-1	TRBV20-1	-	-	TGCAGTGCAGCAGAGAACACTGAAGCTTTCTTT	CSAAENTEAFF
TRBJ1-5	TRBV11-2	-	-	TGTGCCAGCAGCTTAGATGGCTGGAGCAATCAGCCCCAGCATTTT	CASSLDGWSNQPQHF
TRBJ1-1	TRBV29-1	few	TRBD1	TGCAGCGCTAGGACAGGGGGGGACACTGAAGCTTTCTTT	CSARTGGDTEAFF
TRBJ2-7	TRBV28	-	-	TGTGCCAGCAGTTTGTGGTCCGACTACGAGCAGTACTTC	CASSLWSDYEQYF
TRBJ2-4	TRBV5-1	-	TRBD1	TGCGCCAGCAGCTTGTTCCGGGACAGCAAAAACATTCAGTACTTC	CASSLFRDSKNIQYF
TRBJ2-3	TRBV7-9	-	-	TGTGCCAGCAGCTTAGGATTTAGGGATAGCACAGATACGCAGTATTTT	CASSLGFRDSTDTQYF
TRBJ2-5	TRBV7-9	-	TRBD2	TGTGCCAGCAGCCCCGACCGACTAGCGAGAAAAGAGACCCAGTACTTC	CASSPDRLARKETQYF
TRBJ1-2	TRBV6-2/TRBV6-3	-	-	TGTGCCAGCAGTCGCCCACCGGGACAAGAAATTTATGGCTACACCTTC	CASSRPPGQEIYGYTF
TRBJ1-1	TRBV28	-	-	TGTGCCAGCAGTTTAGGGCTGAACACTGAAGCTTTCTTT	CASSLGLNTEAFF
TRBJ2-3	TRBV28	-	TRBD2	TGTGCCAGCAGTTCTCCCCTAGCGGGGGCTTTGGATACGCAGTATTTT	CASSSPLAGALDTQYF
TRBJ2-7	TRBV29-1	once	TRBD1	TGCAGCGTTGAAGCATGGGGACAGGGAGAAAACGAGCAGTACTTC	CSVEAWGQGENEQYF
TRBJ1-4	TRBV19	-	TRBD1	TGTGCCAGTAGTATAGACCCACAGGGGGGTTCAACTAATGAAAAACTGTTTTTT	CASSIDPQGGSTNEKLFF
TRBJ2-7	TRBV6-5	-	-	TGTGCCAGCAGTTCCGACGGAGGTCAGGCCGAGCAGTACTTC	CASSSDGGQAEQYF
TRBJ2-3	TRBV5-6	-	-	TGTGCCAGCAGTATTACTCCGACAGATACGCAGTATTTT	CASSITPTDTQYF
TRBJ1-1	TRBV4-1	-	-	TGCGCCAGCAGCCAAGCCGGGGGGGCTGGGACTGAAGCTTTCTTT	CASSQAGGAGTEAFF
TRBJ2-1	TRBV6-5	-	-	TGTGCCAGCAGTCCCATCCGGACAGCCTTCAATGAGCAGTTCTTC	CASSPIRTAFNEQFF
TRBJ2-3	TRBV19	-	-	TGTGCCAGTAGTTCCCAAGGTTCCGGAGATACGCAGTATTTT	CASSSQGSGDTQYF
TRBJ2-5	TRBV7-7	-	TRBD1	TGTGCCAGCAGCTTAGCGCGGGTGACAGGGGAGACCCAGTACTTC	CASSLARVTGETQYF
TRBJ1-2	TRBV5-4	-	-	TGTGCCAGCAGCTTGGATACTAACTATGGCTACACCTTC	CASSLDTNYGYTF
TRBJ2-3	TRBV3-1/TRBV3-2	few	-	TGTGCCAGCAGCCAAGGCAAGGGATTCTCATTCACAGATACGCAGTATTTT	CASSQGKGFSFTDTQYF
TRBJ1-2	TRBV3-1/TRBV3-2	-	TRBD1	TGTGCCAGCAGCCAAACTCGGGGCGGGACAGGGGGCGATGGCTACACCTTC	CASSQTRGGTGGDGYTF
TRBJ1-1	TRBV5-1	-	TRBD1	TGCGCCAGCAGCTATGACAGGGGGAACACTGAAGCTTTCTTT	CASSYDRGNTEAFF
TRBJ1-1	TRBV29-1	-	-	TGCAGCGTTGTACGTTTGAACACTGAAGCTTTCTTT	CSVVRLNTEAFF
TRBJ1-2	TRBV13	-	TRBD1	TGTGCCAGCAGCCCAGAGGGCAGGGGGCATGAATATGGCTACACCTTC	CASSPEGRGHEYGYTF
TRBJ2-6	TRBV5-1	-	-	TGCGCCAGCAGCTCGGACGGCTCTGGGGCCAACGTCCTGACTTTC	CASSSDGSGANVLTF
TRBJ1-4	TRBV7-9	-	-	TGTGCCAGCAGCTGGACCGTCTATAATGAAAAACTGTTTTTT	CASSWTVYNEKLFF
TRBJ2-7	TRBV7-9	few	-	TGTGCCAGCAGCTTATCCTCCTACGAGCAGTACTTC	CASSLSSYEQYF
TRBJ2-2	TRBV7-3	-	TRBD1	TGTGCCAGCAGCTTAACTCCGGGACAGGGGAACACCGGGGAGCTGTTTTTT	CASSLTPGQGNTGELFF
TRBJ2-7	TRBV14	-	-	TGTGCCAGCAGCTACTCGCGCGGGGCCCCCTACGAGCAGTACTTC	CASSYSRGAPYEQYF
TRBJ2-7	TRBV9	-	-	TGTGCCAGCAGCGTAGACAGCTCTGGCGAGCAGTACTTC	CASSVDSSGEQYF
TRBJ2-7	TRBV2	-	-	TGTGCCAGCAGTGACCCCGGAGGGCAGGGAGGTTTGATGTACTTC	CASSDPGGQGGLMYF
TRBJ2-1	TRBV7-3	once	-	TGTGCCAGCAGGGTACAGGGGGGGTTAAGTGAGCAGTTCTTC	CASRVQGGLSEQFF
TRBJ1-5	TRBV9	-	-	TGTGCCAGCAGCGGGAGAGGGGACCCCAATCAGCCCCAGCATTTT	CASSGRGDPNQPQHF
TRBJ2-2	TRBV5-1	-	TRBD2	TGCGCCAGCAGCTTTTATCGGGGGGACGCCGGGGAGCTGTTTTTT	CASSFYRGDAGELFF
TRBJ1-6	TRBV11-2	once	-	TGTGCCAGCAGTCTGGGGTGGGATAATTCACCCCTCCACTTT	CASSLGWDNSPLHF
TRBJ2-3	TRBV28	-	-	TGTGCCAGCAGTTTCGGGAACGTTGACGCAGATACGCAGTATTTT	CASSFGNVDADTQYF
TRBJ1-5	TRBV10-3	-	-	TGTGCCATCAGTGAGACGGAGGGCCAGCCCCAGCATTTT	CAISETEGQPQHF
TRBJ2-3	TRBV5-1	-	TRBD2	TGCGCCAGCGCTCCACGTCCCGCGGGGGGAATGACAGATACGCAGTATTTT	CASAPRPAGGMTDTQYF
TRBJ1-2	TRBV29-1	-	-	TGCAGCGTTTATTGGTGGGAGACAGAGGGCTATGGCTACACCTTC	CSVYWWETEGYGYTF
TRBJ1-1	TRBV6-5	-	-	TGTGCCAGCAGCTGGGGTTTGGAGATGAACACTGAAGCTTTCTTT	CASSWGLEMNTEAFF
TRBJ2-5	TRBV30	-	TRBD2	TGTGCCTGGAGTTCGGGAGGAGAGACCCAGTACTTC	CAWSSGGETQYF
TRBJ1-2	TRBV7-9	-	-	TGTGCCAGCAGCTTAGCGCAGGGTGGCTACACCTTC	CASSLAQGGYTF
TRBJ2-1	TRBV6-6	-	-	TGTGCCAGCAGCAATCAACAGGTTAATGAGCAGTTCTTC	CASSNQQVNEQFF